One T cell receptor (beta chain) is described in this entry. V shed 5 bases and J 9 bases; nucleotides not matched to a gene: 9. CDR1 and CDR2 (germline): MNHEY, SVGAGI. The CDR3 runs 15 residues. This entry comes from a study of blood T cell repertoires in COVID-19. As handled by the study authors: For nucleated cells, counts were estimated from reference gene primer amplification. Profiled with immunoSEQ multiplex PCR; TCRdb holds only in-frame clones, not every one. From that table come the V and J calls and clone size; the DNA was used to work out D and trimming. The table has 150,000 to 200,000 clones, around 82% seen once.

V is TRBV6-5 and J is TRBJ2-1, with TRBD2 matching over 11 bases. Sequencing was performed on PBMCs or T cells enriched from blood (not recorded which). This clonotype originated in a woman between 50 and 59 years old with acute COVID-19. Here the CDR3 reads CASSPLAGGGSEQFF. The DNA for the CDR3 is TGTGCCAGCAGTCCGCTAGCGGGGGGTGGGAGTGAGCAGTTCTTC.